The 9 T cell receptor beta chains presented below share a single source sample, sequenced in a study of cytomegalovirus exposure and HLA in healthy donors. The study ran its PCR with 60 Vbeta and 13 Jbeta primers. Profiled with immunoSEQ multiplex PCR; TCRdb holds only in-frame clones, not every one. This table holds around 86,000 clones, 6.5% to 8% found once. The sample taken for sequencing was PBMCs. The receptors stem from a man aged 45-65 years in good health and CMV-seronegative.

This clone was seen a few times. The chain links TRBV25-1 to TRBJ1-2, with a weak D call TRBD1 (5 bases). The germline gives CDR1 MGHDK, CDR2 SYGVNS. This CDR3 comprises 11 residues. The V end lost 4 bases, the J end lost 9 bases, and 9 bases lay between the germline ends. As DNA, the CDR3 is TGTGCCAGCAGTGGTTCAGGGAGCTACACCTTC. Residues: CASSGSGSYTF.

The chain is built from TRBV27 and TRBJ2-5; TRBD2 aligns across 7 bases. CDR1 and CDR2 (germline): MNHEY, SMNVEV (reference sequence). Trimming at V came to 3 bases and at J to 5 bases, leaving 6 bases not matched to a gene. The CDR3 has 14 residues. CDR3: CASSLGGFYETQYF. In DNA, the CDR3 is TGTGCCAGCAGTTTGGGGGGGTTCTATGAGACCCAGTACTTC.

The chain links TRBV27 to TRBJ2-7; maybe TRBD2 (5 bases). The CDR3 runs to 13 residues. V lost 0 bases and J lost 5, with 8 bases in between. Germline CDR1 reads MNHEY; CDR2 reads SMNVEV (reference sequence). DNA of the CDR3: TGTGCCAGCAGTTTATCTTCGGGAAACGAGCAGTACTTC. Translating it yields CASSLSSGNEQYF.

This sequence joins TRBV9 and TRBJ2-5; D may be TRBD1 (7 bases). This CDR3 is built from 14 residues. V lost 4 bases to trimming and J lost 10 bases, with 20 bases between them. The germline CDR1 and CDR2 sequences are SGDLS and YYNGEE. This CDR3 reads CASSPGGPGGVQYF. The CDR3 DNA reads TGTGCCAGCAGCCCAGGGGGGCCCGGTGGGGTCCAGTACTTC.

The table lists this clone with a few counts. The chain links TRBV5-1 to TRBJ1-1; TRBD1 aligns across 7 bases. The V and J ends lost 4 bases and 6 bases, in that order; junction bases with no gene match: 9. The V gene's germline CDR1 is SGHRS and CDR2 YFSETQ. The CDR3 has 14 residues. CDR3 residues: CASSPGTVVPEAFF. The CDR3 DNA follows: TGCGCCAGCAGCCCCGGGACAGTTGTTCCTGAAGCTTTCTTT.

The gene calls are TRBV5-6 and TRBJ1-2; the match to TRBD1 covers 12 bases. V lost 5 bases and J lost 5; bases outside the gene matches: 16. The CDR3 consists of 18 residues. Germline CDR1 reads SGHDT; CDR2 reads YYEEEE. CDR3 loop: CASSPLLKGQGAGYGYTF. Written as DNA, the CDR3 is TGTGCCAGCAGTCCCCTTCTGAAGGGACAGGGGGCAGGTTATGGCTACACCTTC.

The gene calls are TRBV4-2 and TRBJ2-2; 11 bases align to TRBD2. The CDR3 has 17 residues. Trimming took 0 bases from V and 5 from J; bases not matched to a gene: 5. Germline values: CDR1 LGHNA, CDR2 YNFKEQ. The CDR3 region is CASSQDEASGGTGELFF. The CDR3 nucleotides are TGTGCCAGCAGCCAAGATGAGGCTAGCGGGGGGACCGGGGAGCTGTTTTTT.

The genes are TRBV28 and TRBJ1-2; 10 bases align to TRBD1. CDR3 size: 15 residues. V was clipped by 4 bases and J by 4 bases; unmatched bases: 6. The V gene's germline CDR1 is MDHEN and CDR2 SYDVKM. CDR3 DNA sequence: TGTGCCAGCAGTTCGGGGGGACAGGGGCCCTATGGCTACACCTTC. Translating it yields CASSSGGQGPYGYTF.

This clone was found a few times. The rearrangement uses TRBV28 and TRBJ1-3, with 7 bases aligning to TRBD1. CDR3 length: 16 residues. The V gene's germline CDR1 is MDHEN and CDR2 SYDVKM. V was pared by 2 bases and J by 0 bases, with 4 bases of the junction left unmatched. CDR3 coding DNA: TGTGCCAGCAGTTTAGGGGACAGCCTCTCTGGAAACACCATATATTTT. As protein: CASSLGDSLSGNTIYF. The full variable domain, in which reference TRBV28 and TRBJ1-3 provide the parts outside the CDR3, is DVKVTQSSRYLVKRTGEKVFLECVQDMDHENMFWYRQDPGLGLRLIYFSYDVKMKEKGDIPEGYSVSREKKERFSLILESASTNQTSMYLCASSLGDSLSGNTIYFGEGSWLTVV.